One sample yielded the 27 T cell receptor beta chains listed below, sequenced in a study of T-cell reconstitution after alpha-beta-depleted transplantation in children. Unique molecular identifiers featured in how the TCRbeta library was prepared. TCRdb reprocessed the PCR reads via MiXCR and lists one record per CDR3 protein. The repertoire holds fewer than 400,000 distinct CDR3 sequences, with around 21% as singletons. The specimen comprised PBMCs from the stem cell graft donor, sampled from the stem cell graft. These receptors originate from a human donor who donated a stem cell graft to a child with acute myeloid leukemia.

The rearrangement uses TRBV29-1 and TRBJ2-3; 9 bases match TRBD2. The CDR3 is 14 amino acids. CDR1 is SQVTM, CDR2 ANQGSEA, per germline. With V trimmed by 5 bases and J by 4 bases, 7 bases remained unmatched. The CDR3 DNA sequence: TGCAGCGTTCCTGCGGGAGGGCTATCAGATACGCAGTATTTT. Residues: CSVPAGGLSDTQYF.

The V gene is TRBV27, the J gene TRBJ2-5, with 10 bases identical to TRBD1. This CDR3 has 17 amino acids. V shed 6 bases and J 1 base; nucleotides not matched to a gene: 11. CDR1 and CDR2 (germline): MNHEY, SMNVEV (reference sequence). This CDR3 reads CASRQTGGVVGQETQYF. The CDR3 DNA reads TGTGCCAGCAGACAGACAGGGGGCGTGGTGGGCCAAGAGACCCAGTACTTC.

This clonotype appeared a few times. The chain employs TRBV20-1 and TRBJ1-3; 7 bases match TRBD1. The trim removed 3 bases at V and 1 base at J, leaving 6 bases unmatched. The CDR3 covers 15 residues. The V gene's germline CDR1 is DFQATT and CDR2 SNEGSKA (reference sequence). The CDR3 here is CSASKGALSGNTIYF. CDR3 in DNA: TGCAGTGCTAGTAAGGGGGCGCTTTCTGGAAACACCATATATTTT.

The chain joins TRBV12-3 or TRBV12-4 to TRBJ2-4; no definite D call. The CDR3 is 15 amino acids. The V end was cut by 1 base, the J end by 2 bases, with 9 bases between. CDR3 residues: CASSLVQAPKNIQYF. The CDR3 nucleotides read TGTGCCAGCAGTTTAGTGCAGGCTCCCAAAAACATTCAGTACTTC.

A few counts support this clonotype. The chain is built from TRBV12-3 or TRBV12-4 and TRBJ1-5; no reliable D call. Trimming removed 2 bases at V and 9 bases at J, with 17 bases between. The CDR3 runs to 15 residues. The CDR3 reads CASSLRQSEGMPQHF. The CDR3 region has the DNA TGTGCCAGCAGTTTAAGGCAGTCTGAAGGGATGCCCCAGCATTTT.

This clonotype has just a few counts. The J gene is TRBJ2-7, the V gene TRBV7-2, with D hard to call. This CDR3 has 13 amino acids. The V end lost 4 bases, the J end lost 6 bases, and 13 bases lay between the germline ends. Germline V gene lookup returns CDR1 SGHTA and CDR2 FQGNSA. This CDR3 is CASSSDAPGEQYF. For the CDR3, the DNA is TGTGCCAGCAGCTCGGACGCCCCGGGCGAGCAGTACTTC.

The rearrangement links TRBV28 to TRBJ2-1; 10 nucleotides agree with TRBD1. The germline CDR1 and CDR2 sequences are MDHEN and SYDVKM. The CDR3 sequence is 16 residues long. Trimming took 7 bases from V and 2 from J; bases not matched to a gene: 8. CDR3 nucleotides: TGTGCCAGCACATCACCCGGGACAGGGGCCTACAATGAGCAGTTCTTC. This gives the protein CASTSPGTGAYNEQFF.

This chain joins TRBV5-1 and TRBJ2-7; the D gene is possibly TRBD2 (6 bases). This CDR3 region has 15 residues. Trimming pared 0 bases from V and 4 bases from J, leaving 14 bases between. The germline gives CDR1 SGHRS, CDR2 YFSETQ. The DNA of the CDR3 is TGCGCCAGCAGCTTGGGACTAGGGATCCCTTACGAGCAGTACTTC. It specifies CASSLGLGIPYEQYF.

This sequence joins TRBV29-1 and TRBJ2-5, with 7 bases fitting TRBD1. V was pared by 0 bases and J by 9 bases, with 4 bases of the junction left unmatched. The CDR3 loop spans 12 amino acids. The germline V gene encodes CDR1 SQVTM and CDR2 ANQGSEA. DNA of the CDR3: TGCAGCGTTGAAGATAGGGGGCAAGCCCAGTACTTC. Amino acids: CSVEDRGQAQYF.

The V call is TRBV29-1, the J call TRBJ2-1, with 10 bases fitting TRBD2. The CDR3 runs 17 residues. V shed 4 bases, J shed 10 bases, and the junction held 19 bases outside the gene matches. Germline lookup yields CDR1 SQVTM and CDR2 ANQGSEA. The CDR3 region has the DNA TGCAGCGTTGTTCAATTCTCAAGGACTAGCGGAGGACCAGAGCAGTTCTTC. It yields the protein CSVVQFSRTSGGPEQFF.

Only a few counts were recorded for this clonotype. This chain connects TRBV20-1 to TRBJ2-3, with 8 bases aligning to TRBD2. The length of the CDR3 is 13 residues. V lost 6 bases and J lost 4; bases outside the gene matches: 6. Per germline, CDR1 DFQATT and CDR2 SNEGSKA (reference sequence). The CDR3 loop is CSALSGSADTQYF. The CDR3 nucleotides are TGCAGTGCACTGAGCGGGAGCGCAGATACGCAGTATTTT.

As for this clonotype: A much larger clone lies a single base off, so this may be a read error. The chain recombines TRBV20-1 with TRBJ2-3; D could derive from TRBD1 or TRBD2 (5 bases each). The CDR3 has 14 amino acids. From germline, CDR1 is DFQATT and CDR2 SNEGSKA (reference sequence). The CDR3 loop is CCARDRVLKGTQYF. CDR3 nucleotides: TGCTGTGCTAGGGACCGGGTCCTCAAAGGGACGCAGTATTTT.

This clonotype was seen many times. This chain connects TRBV20-1 to TRBJ2-5, with 12 bases aligning to TRBD2. The CDR3 totals 15 residues. Germline loops: CDR1 DFQATT, CDR2 SNEGSKA (reference sequence). V was clipped by 6 bases and J by 1 base; unmatched bases: 6. Here the CDR3 reads CSAAGLAGTQETQYF. CDR3 nucleotides: TGCAGTGCCGCCGGACTAGCGGGAACCCAAGAGACCCAGTACTTC.

The V call is TRBV25-1, the J call TRBJ2-4; D is ambiguous. Germline values: CDR1 MGHDK, CDR2 SYGVNS. This CDR3 comprises 15 residues. V lost 1 base to trimming and J lost 3 bases, with 10 bases between them. The CDR3 DNA follows: TGTGCCAGCAGTGAATTTGGGGATGACAAAAACATTCAGTACTTC. It yields the protein CASSEFGDDKNIQYF.

This clonotype was observed a handful of times. The V call is TRBV5-1, the J call TRBJ1-1, with D uncertain. Trimming removed 3 bases at V and 1 base at J, with 10 bases between. Per the germline V gene, CDR1 is SGHRS and CDR2 is YFSETQ. The CDR3 runs to 14 residues. The CDR3 sequence is CASSSKTPNTEAFF. The DNA of the CDR3 is TGCGCCAGCAGCTCGAAGACACCGAACACTGAAGCTTTCTTT.

This sequence joins TRBV9 and TRBJ2-1; possibly TRBD2 for D (6 bases). Germline V gives CDR1 SGDLS, CDR2 YYNGEE. The length of the CDR3 is 14 residues. With 3 bases removed from V and 9 bases from J, the gap between germline ends came to 16 bases. The CDR3 loop reads CASSAWDDGGEQFF. CDR3 bases: TGTGCCAGCAGCGCGTGGGACGACGGGGGTGAGCAGTTCTTC.

This clonotype was observed a handful of times. The chain joins TRBV10-3 to TRBJ2-1; 8 bases map to TRBD2. The CDR3 is 15 amino acids. The V gene's germline CDR1 is ENHRY and CDR2 SYGVKD. The V and J ends lost 8 bases and 0 bases, in that order; junction bases with no gene match: 6. This chain's CDR3 is CAIREGTSSYNEQFF. CDR3 coding DNA: TGTGCCATCCGCGAGGGGACTAGCTCCTACAATGAGCAGTTCTTC.

The chain has TRBV7-9 and TRBJ1-4; D not resolved. CDR3 length equals 12 residues. The germline CDR1 and CDR2 sequences are SEHNR and FQNEAQ (reference sequence). V lost 4 bases, J lost 5 bases, and 5 bases lay in between. The CDR3 nucleotides read TGTGCCAGCAGCTCCGAAAATGAAAAACTGTTTTTT. Protein sequence: CASSSENEKLFF. The complete variable domain, with remaining parts taken from reference TRBV7-9 and TRBJ1-4, reads DTGVSQNPRHKITKRGQNVTFRCDPISEHNRLYWYRQTLGQGPEFLTYFQNEAQLEKSRLLSDRFSAERPKGSFSTLEIQRTEQGDSAMYLCASSSENEKLFFGSGTQLSVL.

This clonotype was recorded many times. J is TRBJ2-7 and V is TRBV5-1; TRBD1 matches at 8 bases. Per the germline V gene, CDR1 is SGHRS and CDR2 is YFSETQ. Trimming took 2 bases from V and 1 from J; bases not matched to a gene: 5. The CDR3 has 15 residues. The CDR3 is CASSLGQGLSYEQYF. DNA for the CDR3: TGCGCCAGCAGCTTAGGACAGGGACTTTCCTACGAGCAGTACTTC.

The chain joins TRBV5-1 to TRBJ1-1; unclear D gene. The ends were cut back, 5 bases at V and 4 bases at J, with 15 bases in the middle. From germline, CDR1 is SGHRS and CDR2 YFSETQ. This CDR3 is 14 amino acids long. The CDR3 reads CASRVEVTSTEAFF. Here the CDR3 DNA reads TGCGCCAGCAGGGTCGAAGTCACGAGCACTGAAGCTTTCTTT.

This clonotype was recorded a few times. The rearrangement links TRBV15 to TRBJ2-7; 9 bases match TRBD1. The CDR3 has 15 residues. Germline trimming cut 3 bases from V and 3 bases from J; bases unmatched to any gene: 6. CDR1 is LNHNV, CDR2 YYDKDF, per germline (reference sequence). The CDR3 protein is CATSSLGQGLYEQYF. CDR3 nucleotides: TGTGCCACCAGCAGCCTGGGACAGGGACTCTACGAGCAGTACTTC. Full variable domain (outside the CDR3, taken from reference TRBV15 and TRBJ2-7): DAMVIQNPRYQVTQFGKPVTLSCSQTLNHNVMYWYQQKSSQAPKLLFHYYDKDFNNEADTPDNFQSRRPNTSFCFLDIRSPGLGDTAMYLCATSSLGQGLYEQYFGPGTRLTVT.

This sequence joins TRBV28 and TRBJ1-1; 7 nucleotides match TRBD1. Trimming at V came to 5 bases and at J to 0 bases, leaving 6 bases not matched to a gene. Germline CDR1 reads MDHEN; CDR2 reads SYDVKM. The CDR3 extends over 15 amino acids. As DNA, the CDR3 is TGTGCCAGCAGTCAACGACAGGGCCTGAACACTGAAGCTTTCTTT. This translates into CASSQRQGLNTEAFF.

This clonotype was found a few times. The chain employs TRBV3-1 and TRBJ2-3, with 9 bases identical to TRBD1. Losses at the gene ends were 8 bases for V and 6 bases for J; bases not matched to a gene: 9. CDR1 and CDR2 from the germline V gene are LGHDT and YNNKEL (reference sequence). The CDR3 spans 14 residues. CDR3 coding DNA: TGTGCCAGCGAAGGGACAGGGCAAGTTGATACGCAGTATTTT. It yields the protein CASEGTGQVDTQYF.

This clonotype was seen a handful of times. The chain recombines TRBV5-6 with TRBJ2-7, with 11 bases matching TRBD1. The CDR3 is 15 residues long. The germline V gene encodes CDR1 SGHDT and CDR2 YYEEEE. The ends lost 4 bases at V and 3 bases at J; junction bases unmatched: 6. The CDR3 region has the DNA TGTGCCAGCAGCGGCGGGACAGGGGGGTTCTACGAGCAGTACTTC. Amino acid sequence: CASSGGTGGFYEQYF.

Many counts were recorded for this clonotype. The chain joins TRBV25-1 to TRBJ1-3, with D uncertain. The CDR3 spans 15 residues. Germline CDR1 reads MGHDK; CDR2 reads SYGVNS. Trimming pared 4 bases from V and 2 bases from J, leaving 12 bases between. Written as DNA, the CDR3 is TGTGCCAGCAGTGGCCCCCCAGTAACTGGAAACACCATATATTTT. It codes for CASSGPPVTGNTIYF.

As concerns this clonotype: The junction departs from the called germline gene at one end, perhaps through a read error. The chain uses TRBV4-3 and TRBJ2-3, with TRBD1 matching over 8 bases. Germline loops: CDR1 LGHNA, CDR2 YSLEER. The length of the CDR3 is 13 residues. This CDR3 reads CASSGRGTGTQYF. DNA of the CDR3: TGCGCCAGCAGTGGAAGGGGGACAGGTACGCAGTATTTT.

V gene TRBV12-3 or TRBV12-4 combines with J gene TRBJ2-7; 7 nucleotides align to TRBD1. V shed 6 bases, J shed 0 bases, and the junction held 8 bases outside the gene matches. The CDR3 loop spans 15 amino acids. The CDR3 reads CASSPGTAYSYEQYF. CDR3 nucleotide sequence: TGTGCCAGCAGCCCCGGGACAGCTTACTCCTACGAGCAGTACTTC.